These 25 T cell receptor beta chains share one sample of origin, sequenced in a study of T-cell memory formation after mild COVID-19. Each CDR3 protein gets one entry after TCRdb re-called the 5' RACE reads with MiXCR. The repertoire has 170,000 or so distinct CDR3 sequences, over 20% of them found once; the top ten carry under 30%. Sequencing input: PBMCs or a T cell subset sorted from them (not recorded which). The receptor set was obtained from an adult woman who had mild COVID-19 (a few samples of this study predate the infection). Cell type and time point are not known.

The chain joins TRBV29-1 to TRBJ1-1; TRBD1 might be the D (6 bases). This CDR3 is 17 amino acids long. V was trimmed by 3 bases and J by 2 bases, leaving 22 bases between them. CDR1 and CDR2 from the germline V gene are SQVTM and ANQGSEA. The CDR3 DNA reads as TGCAGCGTTGATCTGATAGGGGGACTCACCCCAAACACTGAAGCTTTCTTT. Residues: CSVDLIGGLTPNTEAFF.

The CDR3 bases are TGTGCCAGCTCAGGAGAGTCGGTCTACGAGCAGTACTTC. Translating it yields CASSGESVYEQYF. The gene calls are TRBV18 and TRBJ2-7, with D unclear. Trimming removed 5 bases from V and 3 bases from J, with 11 bases in between. This CDR3 has 13 amino acids. Germline V gene sequence: CDR1 KGHSH, CDR2 LQKENI.

In this sample, this clonotype turned up a few times. The rearrangement uses TRBV6-5 and TRBJ2-1; perhaps TRBD2 as D (6 bases). The CDR3 is 15 amino acids. Trimming removed 6 bases from V and 4 bases from J, with 16 bases in between. The V gene's germline CDR1 is MNHEY and CDR2 SVGAGI. In DNA, the CDR3 is TGTGCCAGCAGCCCTTCGGAGGGAGAATACAATGAGCAGTTCTTC. Translated: CASSPSEGEYNEQFF.

The chain joins TRBV20-1 to TRBJ2-7, with 9 bases matching TRBD1. CDR3 length: 16 residues. After removal of 2 bases from V and 3 bases from J, the junction contained 11 bases not matched to a gene. Germline assignment: CDR1 DFQATT and CDR2 SNEGSKA (reference sequence). The CDR3 loop is CSARPSTGTGFYEQYF. CDR3 in DNA: TGCAGTGCTAGACCTTCTACCGGGACAGGGTTCTACGAGCAGTACTTC.

This clonotype was seen once. J is TRBJ2-7 and V is TRBV6-5, with D tentatively TRBD1 (6 bases). Trimming took off 0 bases at V and 2 bases at J, with 17 bases between the two ends. Germline V gives CDR1 MNHEY, CDR2 SVGAGI. This CDR3 region has 17 residues. The CDR3 loop reads CASSYSELGASPYEQYF. The CDR3 coding sequence is TGTGCCAGCAGTTACTCGGAATTGGGGGCCAGCCCCTACGAGCAGTACTTC.

CDR3 nucleotide sequence: TGTGCCACCAGTGATTTGCTACGGGGTGGTGAGCAGTTCTTC. Translated: CATSDLLRGGEQFF. V usage is TRBV24-1 and J usage is TRBJ2-1; D is possibly TRBD2 (5 bases). CDR3 length: 14 amino acids. Germline-derived CDR1 and CDR2 are KGHDR and SFDVKD. V lost 0 bases, J lost 9 bases, and 11 bases lay in between.

The chain has TRBV29-1 and TRBJ1-1; a weak D match, TRBD1 (5 bases). Per the germline V gene, CDR1 is SQVTM and CDR2 is ANQGSEA. Deletions cut 7 bases from V and 1 base from J, with 16 bases between. The CDR3 totals 14 residues. The CDR3 here is CSAELTAPNTEAFF. In DNA, the CDR3 is TGCAGCGCGGAACTGACAGCCCCGAACACTGAAGCTTTCTTT.

This clonotype was observed many times. This chain uses TRBV7-6 with TRBJ2-7, with D perhaps TRBD2 (5 bases). The germline gives CDR1 SGHVS, CDR2 FNYEAQ. The CDR3 extends over 12 amino acids. The V end was cut by 5 bases, the J end by 3 bases, with 8 bases between. The CDR3 sequence is CASSPGNYEQYF. In DNA, the CDR3 is TGTGCCAGCAGCCCCGGGAACTACGAGCAGTACTTC.

This clonotype was seen a few times. The chain links TRBV7-9 to TRBJ2-7; tentatively, D is TRBD2 (6 bases). Germline loops: CDR1 SEHNR, CDR2 FQNEAQ (reference sequence). Trimming shortened V by 1 base and J by 5 bases, and 12 bases separated the two germline ends. The CDR3 is made up of 14 amino acids. The CDR3 sequence: CASSLVGGTHEQYF. The CDR3 coding sequence is TGTGCCAGCAGCTTAGTGGGGGGTACCCACGAGCAGTACTTC.

In nucleotides, the CDR3 is TGTGCCAGCAGTCCGACGGCGGCTAGTTGGTACGAGCAGTACTTC. It translates to CASSPTAASWYEQYF. The chain employs TRBV7-3 and TRBJ2-7; D gene unclear. V lost 6 bases, J lost 4 bases, and 19 bases lay in between. Germline V gene sequence: CDR1 SGHTA, CDR2 FQGTGA. This CDR3 region has 15 residues.

The chain employs TRBV4-2 and TRBJ2-3, with D maybe TRBD1 (5 bases). Germline assignment: CDR1 LGHNA and CDR2 YNFKEQ. The CDR3 runs to 14 residues. V was shortened by 1 base and J by 4 bases, with 9 bases between the two germline ends. This CDR3 reads CASSQARGADTQYF. CDR3 DNA sequence: TGTGCCAGCAGCCAAGCTAGGGGCGCAGATACGCAGTATTTT.

CDR3 loop: CASSIDFSGTGTETQYF. For the CDR3, the DNA is TGTGCCAGCAGCATCGATTTTTCTGGGACAGGGACAGAGACCCAGTACTTC. This rearrangement joins TRBV7-9 to TRBJ2-5; the match to TRBD1 covers 9 bases. From germline, CDR1 is SEHNR and CDR2 FQNEAQ (reference sequence). The CDR3 has 17 residues. V shed 5 bases and J 4 bases; nucleotides not matched to a gene: 14.

The chain uses TRBV4-1 and TRBJ1-2, with D hard to call. The CDR3 spans 15 residues. Trimming pared 4 bases from V and 7 bases from J, leaving 19 bases between. The germline gives CDR1 MGHRA, CDR2 YSYEKL. The CDR3 loop reads CASSPPSGEGSGYTF. CDR3 coding DNA: TGCGCCAGCAGCCCTCCGTCTGGAGAGGGCTCTGGCTACACCTTC.

This clonotype was picked up a small number of times. The V gene is TRBV7-9, the J gene TRBJ2-7; 8 nucleotides agree with TRBD1. Losses at the gene ends were 1 base for V and 0 bases for J; bases not matched to a gene: 5. CDR1 and CDR2 (germline): SEHNR, FQNEAQ (reference sequence). The CDR3 consists of 16 residues. CDR3 loop: CASSLGDRPYSYEQYF. CDR3 sequence (DNA): TGTGCCAGCAGCTTAGGGGACAGGCCATACTCCTACGAGCAGTACTTC.

V usage is TRBV7-3 and J usage is TRBJ2-3, with a tentative D call TRBD1 (7 bases). Per germline, CDR1 SGHTA and CDR2 FQGTGA. The V gene lost 5 bases and the J gene lost 9 bases, with 18 bases spanning the gap. The CDR3 sequence is 14 residues long. In nucleotides, the CDR3 is TGTGCCAGCAGCCCGGGGGACAGCCCCCAGACGCAGTATTTT. It encodes CASSPGDSPQTQYF.

The V gene is TRBV10-3, the J gene TRBJ2-1, with 10 bases matching TRBD2. V shed 4 bases, J shed 1 base, and the junction held 4 bases outside the gene matches. The CDR3 length is 16 residues. Germline V lookup: CDR1 ENHRY, CDR2 SYGVKD. CDR3 sequence: CAISASSGSSYNEQFF. The CDR3 DNA reads as TGTGCCATCAGTGCTTCTAGCGGGAGTTCCTACAATGAGCAGTTCTTC.

This sequence joins TRBV4-2 and TRBJ2-7; D gene unclear. From germline, CDR1 is LGHNA and CDR2 YNFKEQ. V was clipped by 4 bases and J by 4 bases, with 11 bases between them. This CDR3 comprises 13 residues. The CDR3 region is CASSPEMVYEQYF. In DNA form, the CDR3 reads TGTGCCAGCAGCCCCGAAATGGTATACGAGCAGTACTTC.

The rearrangement links TRBV5-1 to TRBJ2-5; no clear D gene. The length of the CDR3 is 14 residues. Germline lookup yields CDR1 SGHRS and CDR2 YFSETQ. V was shortened by 2 bases and J by 0 bases, with 8 bases between the two germline ends. CDR3 amino acids: CASSFRHNQETQYF. The DNA of the CDR3 is TGCGCCAGCAGCTTCAGACATAACCAAGAGACCCAGTACTTC.

A few counts support this clonotype. V is TRBV4-1 and J is TRBJ1-5; D is possibly TRBD1 (5 bases). This CDR3 region has 15 residues. V lost 1 base and J 3 bases, leaving 10 bases between the germline ends. The V gene's germline CDR1 is MGHRA and CDR2 YSYEKL. For the CDR3, the DNA is TGCGCCAGCAGCCAAGTGGAGACAGCCAATCAGCCCCAGCATTTT. Translating it yields CASSQVETANQPQHF.

The chain joins TRBV7-3 to TRBJ1-1; the D gene is possibly TRBD1 (5 bases). With 1 base removed from V and 3 bases from J, the gap between germline ends came to 9 bases. The length of the CDR3 is 14 residues. Germline V gene sequence: CDR1 SGHTA, CDR2 FQGTGA. As DNA, the CDR3 is TGTGCCAGCAGCTTAAATCAGGGAGACACTGAAGCTTTCTTT. It codes for CASSLNQGDTEAFF.

This clonotype turned up a few times. This chain connects TRBV4-1 to TRBJ2-7; 7 bases match TRBD1. V dropped 8 bases and J dropped 6; count of bases not matched to a gene: 10. CDR3 length: 13 amino acids. CDR1 is MGHRA, CDR2 YSYEKL, per germline. The CDR3 reads CASGLTGVGEQYF. As DNA, the CDR3 is TGCGCCAGCGGCTTAACAGGGGTCGGCGAGCAGTACTTC.

This clonotype was counted a few times. This chain uses TRBV29-1 with TRBJ2-1; maybe TRBD1 (6 bases). Deletions cut 3 bases from V and 8 bases from J, with 14 bases between. The germline V gene has CDR1 SQVTM and CDR2 ANQGSEA. There are 13 residues in the CDR3. For the CDR3, the DNA is TGCAGCGTTGATTGGTCCAGGGGCCATGAGCAGTTCTTC. It yields the protein CSVDWSRGHEQFF.

The chain couples TRBV27 to TRBJ2-1; D not resolved. V lost 4 bases and J lost 7, with 11 bases in between. This CDR3 contains 13 residues. Germline V gives CDR1 MNHEY, CDR2 SMNVEV (reference sequence). This CDR3 is CASSSITWNEQFF. DNA for the CDR3: TGTGCCAGCAGTTCGATAACATGGAATGAGCAGTTCTTC.

This sequence joins TRBV7-9 and TRBJ1-1; D is perhaps TRBD1 (5 bases). The CDR3 totals 15 residues. Per germline, CDR1 SEHNR and CDR2 FQNEAQ (reference sequence). V lost 1 base and J 0 bases, leaving 9 bases between the germline ends. CDR3 sequence reads: CASSLGWGVNTEAFF. CDR3 sequence (DNA): TGTGCCAGCAGCTTAGGATGGGGCGTGAACACTGAAGCTTTCTTT.

This chain connects TRBV7-6 to TRBJ1-1; D might be TRBD1 (5 bases). The V gene's germline CDR1 is SGHVS and CDR2 FNYEAQ. This CDR3 spans 13 amino acids. V dropped 1 base and J dropped 8 bases, with 11 bases sitting between them. CDR3 region: CASSLGGEQEAFF. The CDR3 DNA sequence: TGTGCCAGCAGCTTAGGAGGGGAACAGGAAGCTTTCTTT.